The rows below give T cell receptor beta chains drawn from one sample of a study of blood T cell repertoires in COVID-19. Sequenced by immunoSEQ multiplex PCR; TCRdb stores in-frame clones only, minus some. The repertoire has 99,000 or so clones, about 86% of them found once; the top ten carry 10% to 15%. Input material: peripheral blood. These TCRs come from a woman in her fifties or sixties in a cohort sampled during active or convalescent COVID-19. CDR3s leave out the opening cysteine and the closing phenylalanine or tryptophan.

v_gene	CDR3aa
TRBV23-1	ASSQETVKGVFGYT
TRBV11-2	ASSLVPNGYT
TRBV24-1	ATRTALEKLF
TRBV1	TSSQRRFTGELF
TRBV7-2	ASSLVVLAGHEQY
TRBV27	ASSSFRDRKAF
TRBV5-8	ASSLAGTGQSGGYT
TRBV19	ASRGRRAATEAF
TRBV20-1	SAREAPGQF
TRBV6-6	ASSPQAGVGTDTQY
TRBV5-6	ASRLGSSYNSPLH
TRBV15	ATSSRDYSNQPQH
TRBV19	ASSHTGAGTGELF
TRBV5-1	ASSSPEGLGETQY
TRBV20-1	SASRAGAPNYGYT
TRBV7-8	ASSQGVGTSDRIKVNEQF
TRBV3-1/TRBV3-2	ASSQASATNEKLF
TRBV27	ASSLGLPLANQPQH
TRBV18	ASSPGGIGSYEQY
TRBV7-9	ASSFRVRSYSGNTIY
TRBV29-1	SAGDRGNTEAF
TRBV28	ASSLWASGVYEQY
TRBV6-5	ASSLTDTQY
TRBV18	ASSTGTGVINTEAF
TRBV5-4	ASSLPGHNQPQH
TRBV7-6	ASSPERDKNQPQH
TRBV28	ASTGGMSFGDTQY
TRBV7-8	ASSRTLGLEHYGYT
TRBV19	ASSTTRDRAGGYT
TRBV6-5	ASSTTSGSHNEQF
TRBV5-1	ASSGTSGRGELF
TRBV6-5	ASSYSRGRSYGYT
TRBV19	ASSMGRGTEAF
TRBV19	ASSIRTGGRIDTQY
TRBV2	ASSGDRNSPLH
TRBV19	ASSDSYSGNTIY
TRBV18	ASSPRLAGGTNEQF
TRBV5-1	ASSATTGQVFNEQF
TRBV27	ASSFTGRGTEAF
TRBV9	ASSVPGGYGYT
TRBV27	ASSLWSRKGAGADTQY
TRBV11-1	ASRSGEKLF